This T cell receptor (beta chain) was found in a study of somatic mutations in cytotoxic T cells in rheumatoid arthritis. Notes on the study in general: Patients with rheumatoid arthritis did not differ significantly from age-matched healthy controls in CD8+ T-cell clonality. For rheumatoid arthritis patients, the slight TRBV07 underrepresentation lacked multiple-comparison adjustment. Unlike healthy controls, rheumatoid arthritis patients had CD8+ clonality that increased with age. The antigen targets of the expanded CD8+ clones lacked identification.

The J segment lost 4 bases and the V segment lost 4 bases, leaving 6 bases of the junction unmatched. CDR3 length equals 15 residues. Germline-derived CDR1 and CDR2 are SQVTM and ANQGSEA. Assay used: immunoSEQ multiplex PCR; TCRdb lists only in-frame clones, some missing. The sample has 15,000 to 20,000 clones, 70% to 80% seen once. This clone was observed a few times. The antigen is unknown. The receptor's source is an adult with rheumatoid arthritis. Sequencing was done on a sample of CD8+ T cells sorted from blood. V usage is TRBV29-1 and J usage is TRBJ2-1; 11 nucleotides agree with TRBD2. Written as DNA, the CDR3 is TGCAGCGTTGTGGCTAGCGGGGGGTCTTACAATGAGCAGTTCTTC. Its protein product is CSVVASGGSYNEQFF.